This T cell receptor beta chain emerged from a study of yellow fever vaccine responses in identical twins. Notes on this clonotype: The antigen is unknown.

This CDR3 contains 12 residues. J lost 8 bases, V lost 6 bases, and 4 bases had no gene match. Per the germline V gene, CDR1 is LNHDA and CDR2 is SQIVND (reference sequence). Study results and caveats: Twins reportedly appeared to share part of their vaccine T cell response while keeping part individual.

TCRdb re-called the RT-PCR reads with MiXCR, one entry per CDR3 protein. Here the sample spans about 4,500 distinct CDR3 sequences, about 85% being singletons. The starting material was T cells from blood (PBMCs), unsorted or a sorted subset (not recorded which), obtained before or after yellow fever vaccination (not recorded which). The clonotype was recovered from a young woman who received the yellow fever vaccine. This sequence joins TRBV19 and TRBJ2-1, with 7 bases matching TRBD2. CDR3 DNA: TGTGCCAGTAGCCGTACTAGCGATGAGCAGTTCTTC. Translating gives CASSRTSDEQFF.